Listed below are T cell receptor beta chains from one sample, sequenced in a study of shared clonotypes between healthy human individuals. TCRdb's table, derived via immunoSEQ multiplex PCR, lists solely in-frame clones and lacks some. The repertoire holds around 1,000,000 clones, with about 72% as singletons. Specimen: memory CD4+ T cells from PBMCs. The receptors were sampled from a man aged 18 to 29 in good health. Some clones in this sample may be carry-over from other donors' samples. Each CDR3 is given with its conserved first and last residue. The order of the fields is V gene, D gene, J gene, clone size, CDR3 protein, CDR3 DNA. The D gene is left open where the match is weak. Size is omitted from some rows. Given values are once, few, many or a class for expanded clones.

TRBV5-1	-	TRBJ2-7	-	CASAETAVRYEQYF	TGCGCCAGCGCCGAGACGGCAGTCCGCTACGAGCAGTACTTC
TRBV6-1	TRBD1	TRBJ1-5	-	CASSGRQGYNQPQHF	TGTGCCAGCAGTGGAAGACAGGGCTACAATCAGCCCCAGCATTTT
TRBV19	-	TRBJ1-5	-	CASSTSPVFDQPQHF	TGTGCCAGTAGTACCTCCCCGGTCTTTGATCAGCCCCAGCATTTT
TRBV15	-	TRBJ2-3	-	CATSRGPGETDTQYF	TGTGCCACCAGCAGAGGTCCCGGGGAGACAGATACGCAGTATTTT
TRBV28	-	TRBJ1-1	-	CASSGGANTEAFF	TGTGCCAGCAGTGGGGGTGCGAACACTGAAGCTTTCTTT
TRBV7-7	TRBD2	TRBJ2-7	-	CASRDPRARGDEQYF	TGTGCCAGCAGGGACCCACGGGCCCGGGGGGACGAGCAGTACTTC
TRBV9	TRBD2	TRBJ2-5	-	CASSVGASGRPQETQYF	TGTGCCAGCAGCGTAGGCGCTAGCGGGAGACCGCAAGAGACCCAGTACTTC
TRBV28	-	TRBJ1-2	-	CASSWGMGSYGYTF	TGTGCCAGCAGTTGGGGGATGGGAAGCTATGGCTACACCTTC
TRBV7-3	TRBD2	TRBJ2-5	once	CASSLSSGGPRTQYF	TGTGCCAGCAGCTTAAGTAGCGGGGGCCCAAGGACCCAGTACTTC
TRBV28	TRBD2	TRBJ2-7	few	CASSLSGLGPRGDEQYF	TGTGCCAGCAGTTTATCCGGACTAGGACCGCGGGGAGACGAGCAGTACTTC
TRBV6-1	TRBD1	TRBJ2-7	few	CASRAGQGTYEQYF	TGTGCCAGCAGGGCGGGACAGGGGACCTACGAGCAGTACTTC
TRBV28	TRBD2	TRBJ2-3	-	CASSFFPRGRATSLRTDTQYF	TGTGCCAGCAGTTTCTTCCCGCGCGGGAGGGCCACTAGCCTGAGGACAGATACGCAGTATTTT
TRBV25-1	TRBD2	TRBJ2-1	-	CASVAGGQNEQFF	TGTGCCAGCGTAGCGGGAGGGCAGAATGAGCAGTTCTTC
TRBV7-2	-	TRBJ2-3	-	CASSLSLLDTQYF	TGTGCCAGCAGCTTATCCCTCCTGGATACGCAGTATTTT
TRBV10-2	-	TRBJ2-2	-	CASSEARLGLDGELFF	TGCGCCAGCAGTGAGGCCAGACTCGGACTTGACGGGGAGCTGTTTTTT
TRBV12-5	-	TRBJ1-6	-	CASGPNRGNSPLHF	TGTGCTAGTGGTCCCAACCGGGGGAATTCACCCCTCCACTTT
TRBV29-1	TRBD2	TRBJ2-7	-	CSVEDRTSGLSQYF	TGCAGCGTTGAAGATCGAACTAGCGGCCTCTCTCAGTACTTC
TRBV4-1	-	TRBJ1-2	-	CASSQGWGGAGYTF	TGCGCCAGCAGCCAAGGGTGGGGCGGTGCTGGCTACACCTTC
TRBV7-2	-	TRBJ2-2	-	CASSPGHLYTGELFF	TGTGCCAGCAGCCCGGGACACCTCTACACCGGGGAGCTGTTTTTT
TRBV6-6	-	TRBJ2-3	-	CASSYWSTDTQYF	TGTGCCAGCAGTTATTGGAGCACAGATACGCAGTATTTT
TRBV10-3	TRBD1	TRBJ2-7	-	CAISDPRTGGGEQYF	TGTGCCATCAGTGATCCACGGACAGGGGGCGGGGAGCAGTACTTC
TRBV29-1	-	TRBJ2-4	-	CSATVAKNIQYF	TGCAGCGCGACAGTAGCCAAAAACATTCAGTACTTC
TRBV14	-	TRBJ2-1	once	CASSQVVFRGEQFF	TGTGCCAGCAGCCAAGTCGTCTTTAGGGGTGAGCAGTTCTTC
TRBV5-1	-	TRBJ1-1	once	CASSRTPNTEAFF	TGCGCCAGCTCTCGGACGCCGAACACTGAAGCTTTCTTT
TRBV9	TRBD2	TRBJ2-1	-	CASSAGQTGLAGGDEQFF	TGTGCCAGCAGCGCGGGACAGACGGGACTAGCGGGAGGGGATGAGCAGTTCTTC
TRBV5-1	-	TRBJ2-5	-	CASSLETHSQETQYF	TGCGCCAGCAGCTTGGAAACCCACTCTCAAGAGACCCAGTACTTC
TRBV7-2	TRBD1	TRBJ2-7	-	CASSPGQGREQYF	TGTGCCAGCAGCCCCGGACAGGGTAGGGAGCAGTACTTC
TRBV7-8	-	TRBJ1-5	-	CASSSWGQPQHF	TGTGCCAGCAGCTCCTGGGGTCAGCCCCAGCATTTT
TRBV20-1	-	TRBJ2-5	few	CSPRQAETQYF	TGCAGTCCTAGACAGGCGGAGACCCAGTACTTC
TRBV5-4	TRBD1	TRBJ2-7	few	CASSTAPGQGAGEQYF	TGTGCCAGCAGCACCGCACCCGGACAGGGGGCGGGCGAGCAGTACTTC
TRBV29-1	-	TRBJ2-1	-	CSVETLPYNEQFF	TGCAGCGTTGAGACTCTACCCTACAATGAGCAGTTCTTC
TRBV5-4	-	TRBJ2-3	few	CASSPGRSTDTQYF	TGTGCCAGCAGCCCGGGGCGTAGCACAGATACGCAGTATTTT
TRBV7-8	TRBD1	TRBJ1-5	-	CASSLAPGQLGVRFPAQHF	TGTGCCAGCAGCTTAGCGCCGGGACAGCTTGGTGTAAGGTTTCCGGCCCAGCATTTT
TRBV7-2	-	TRBJ2-1	many	CASSTLTGNNEQFF	TGTGCCAGCAGCACCCTTACAGGTAACAATGAGCAGTTCTTC
TRBV14	-	TRBJ2-1	-	CASSQDHINRAPYNEQFF	TGTGCCAGCAGCCAAGATCACATCAACAGGGCCCCCTACAATGAGCAGTTCTTC